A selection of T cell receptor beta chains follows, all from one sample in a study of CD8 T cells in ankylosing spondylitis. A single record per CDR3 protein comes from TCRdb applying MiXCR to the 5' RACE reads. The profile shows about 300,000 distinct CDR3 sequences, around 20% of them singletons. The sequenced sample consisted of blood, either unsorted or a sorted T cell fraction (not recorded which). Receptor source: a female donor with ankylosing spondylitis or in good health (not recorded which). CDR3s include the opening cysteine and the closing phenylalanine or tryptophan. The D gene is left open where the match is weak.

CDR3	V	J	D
CASSFTGAGTEAFF	TRBV5-1	TRBJ1-1	TRBD1
CASSSRDRGRLDQYF	TRBV6-2/TRBV6-3	TRBJ2-4	TRBD1
CSARATRDRGHYGYTF	TRBV20-1	TRBJ1-2	TRBD1
CASSFRDLNEQFF	TRBV9	TRBJ2-1	-
CASSYEREINNEQFF	TRBV7-2	TRBJ2-1	TRBD2
CAISEPRQGTEAFF	TRBV10-3	TRBJ1-1	TRBD1
CASSLTQNNEQFF	TRBV28	TRBJ2-1	-
CATSRVRGRDEQYF	TRBV15	TRBJ2-7	TRBD1
CATSDIVTGVDEQFF	TRBV24-1	TRBJ2-1	-
CASSPDRGLSTDTQYF	TRBV7-9	TRBJ2-3	TRBD1
CASTRGAGGAPKSETQYF	TRBV11-2	TRBJ2-5	-
CASRTGFSYNEQFF	TRBV6-1	TRBJ2-1	TRBD1
CASSNPGPGSIYF	TRBV28	TRBJ1-3	-
CSARIYNRGVGETQYF	TRBV20-1	TRBJ2-5	-
CSATLGTASPF	TRBV20-1	TRBJ1-2	TRBD1
CASSTQGINEQFF	TRBV5-1	TRBJ2-1	-
CASSHSGLGETQYF	TRBV12-3/TRBV12-4	TRBJ2-5	-
CASSSRLAGQETQYF	TRBV12-3/TRBV12-4	TRBJ2-5	TRBD2
CATLGGYTDTQYF	TRBV7-2	TRBJ2-3	-
CSATGTGGGEQFF	TRBV29-1	TRBJ2-1	TRBD1
CASSELAGVTDTQYF	TRBV2	TRBJ2-3	TRBD2
CASSQGRLGVLTF	TRBV4-3	TRBJ2-6	-
CSAPRLALVEQFF	TRBV20-1	TRBJ2-1	TRBD2
CSARDLRGRETQYF	TRBV20-1	TRBJ2-5	-
CAIRDRAANTEAFF	TRBV10-3	TRBJ1-1	TRBD1
CAISGASGSTHEQYF	TRBV10-3	TRBJ2-7	-
CASSSISGSGQIDEQFF	TRBV7-7	TRBJ2-1	TRBD2
CSAGREGETQYF	TRBV20-1	TRBJ2-5	TRBD2
CSASGARAQYF	TRBV20-1	TRBJ2-5	-
CASRAGTVVGEQYF	TRBV5-5	TRBJ2-7	TRBD1
CASSHQTSLETQYF	TRBV27	TRBJ2-5	-
CSASHAGTPYEQYF	TRBV20-1	TRBJ2-7	-
CASSLGDRVNNEQFF	TRBV5-1	TRBJ2-1	TRBD1
CGAQGGGGGEMNNQPQHF	TRBV20-1	TRBJ1-5	-
CAISDTGDPSGANVLTF	TRBV10-3	TRBJ2-6	-
CSVEGRGATYNEQFF	TRBV29-1	TRBJ2-1	-
CAISDLKRLTGDNTEAFF	TRBV10-3	TRBJ1-1	-
CASSTYREYTEAFF	TRBV7-2	TRBJ1-1	-
CASSLSRDQPQHF	TRBV7-9	TRBJ1-5	-
CASSFKGANGYTF	TRBV5-4	TRBJ1-2	TRBD1
CASSSGQGVERPQHF	TRBV6-5	TRBJ1-5	TRBD1
CSARDGGSSYNEQFF	TRBV20-1	TRBJ2-1	TRBD2
CASNLRGSDIEQFF	TRBV12-3/TRBV12-4	TRBJ2-1	-
CASSLSSFQETQYF	TRBV7-9	TRBJ2-5	-
CASSLGVAGYNEQFF	TRBV5-4	TRBJ2-1	TRBD2
CASSWGLMDIQYF	TRBV5-6	TRBJ2-4	-
CSVDPQGAAKAFF	TRBV29-1	TRBJ1-1	TRBD1
CASRLNGQGSNTEAFF	TRBV27	TRBJ1-1	-
CASSKTGGSGNTIYF	TRBV9	TRBJ1-3	-
CASSWRGAGVSGGNTEAFF	TRBV6-2/TRBV6-3	TRBJ1-1	-
CATSRDHRTGYYTEAFF	TRBV15	TRBJ1-1	TRBD1
CASSLAGVEKLFF	TRBV12-3/TRBV12-4	TRBJ1-4	-
CASSLRQGGEQFF	TRBV7-9	TRBJ2-1	-
CASSLRGREIQFF	TRBV7-2	TRBJ2-1	-